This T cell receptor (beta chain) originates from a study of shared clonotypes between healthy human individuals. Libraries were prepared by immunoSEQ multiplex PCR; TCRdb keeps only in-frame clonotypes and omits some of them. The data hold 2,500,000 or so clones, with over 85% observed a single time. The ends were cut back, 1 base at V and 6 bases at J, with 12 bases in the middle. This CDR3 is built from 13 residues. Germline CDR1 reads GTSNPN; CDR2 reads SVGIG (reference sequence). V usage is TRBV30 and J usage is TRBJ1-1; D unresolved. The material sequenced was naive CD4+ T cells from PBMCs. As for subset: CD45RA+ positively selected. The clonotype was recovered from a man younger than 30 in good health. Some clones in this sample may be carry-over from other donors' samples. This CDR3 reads CAWSDPGIAEAFF. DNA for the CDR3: TGTGCCTGGAGTGACCCCGGGATCGCTGAAGCTTTCTTT.